The present T cell receptor beta chain was sequenced within a study of T cell repertoires in cytomegalovirus infection. Study overall: In public TCR beta signatures, there were indications of both CMV infection and matching HLA type. Whole-study results and caveats: Adding up the frequency of public TCR beta families identified people who carried CMV plus the relevant HLA.

For this clonotype: The antigen is not known.

The CDR3 contains 18 residues. Trimming cost V 1 base and J 1 base, with 16 bases left between them. CDR1 is LGHNA and CDR2 is YSLEER in the germline V gene. A single record per CDR3 protein comes from TCRdb applying MiXCR to the reads. The sample holds approximately 65,000 distinct CDR3 sequences; over 20% are singletons and the top ten take 73%. The sequenced sample was CD8+ T cells from cultured PBMCs, obtained from culture after CMV antigen stimulation. The chain has TRBV4-3 and TRBJ1-4; no definite D call. The receptor was isolated from a human donor in good health (CMV status not recorded). Some clones in this sample may be carry-over from other donors' samples. The CDR3 here is CASSQGWRSPQTNEKLFF. The CDR3 region has the DNA TGCGCCAGCAGCCAAGGTTGGCGGTCACCGCAAACTAATGAAAAACTGTTTTTT.